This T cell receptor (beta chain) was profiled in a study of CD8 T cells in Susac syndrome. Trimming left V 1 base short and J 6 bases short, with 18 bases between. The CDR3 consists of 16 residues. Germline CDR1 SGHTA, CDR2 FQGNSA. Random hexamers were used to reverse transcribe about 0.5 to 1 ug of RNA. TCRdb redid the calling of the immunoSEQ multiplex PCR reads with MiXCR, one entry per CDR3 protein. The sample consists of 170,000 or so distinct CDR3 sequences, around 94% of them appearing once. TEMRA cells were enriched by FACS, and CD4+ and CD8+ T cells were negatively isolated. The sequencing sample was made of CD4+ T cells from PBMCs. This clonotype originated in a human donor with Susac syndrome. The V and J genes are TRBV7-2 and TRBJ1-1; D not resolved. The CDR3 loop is CASSLVPPPKGSEAFF. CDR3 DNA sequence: TGTGCCAGCAGCTTAGTCCCGCCTCCCAAGGGATCTGAAGCTTTCTTT. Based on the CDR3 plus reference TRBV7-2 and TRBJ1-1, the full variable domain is GAGVSQSPSNKVTEKGKDVELRCDPISGHTALYWYRQSLGQGLEFLIYFQGNSAPDKSGLPSDRFSAERTGGSVSTLTIQRTQQEDSAVYLCASSLVPPPKGSEAFFGQGTRLTVV.